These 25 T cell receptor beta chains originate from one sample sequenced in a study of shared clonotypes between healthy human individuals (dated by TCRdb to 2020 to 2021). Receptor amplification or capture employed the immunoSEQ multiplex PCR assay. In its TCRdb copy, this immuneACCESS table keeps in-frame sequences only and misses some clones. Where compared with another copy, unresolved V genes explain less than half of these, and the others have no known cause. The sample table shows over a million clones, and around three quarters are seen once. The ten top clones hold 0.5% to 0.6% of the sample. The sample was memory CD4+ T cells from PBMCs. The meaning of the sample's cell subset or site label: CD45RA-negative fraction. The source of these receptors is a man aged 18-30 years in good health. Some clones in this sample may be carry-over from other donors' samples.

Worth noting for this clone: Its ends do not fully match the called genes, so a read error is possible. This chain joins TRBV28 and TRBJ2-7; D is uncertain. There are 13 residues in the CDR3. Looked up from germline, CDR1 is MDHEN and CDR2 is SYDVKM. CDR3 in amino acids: CASSANSRYGQYF. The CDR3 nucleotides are TGTGCCAGCAGTGCGAATAGCAGGTACGGGCAGTACTTC.

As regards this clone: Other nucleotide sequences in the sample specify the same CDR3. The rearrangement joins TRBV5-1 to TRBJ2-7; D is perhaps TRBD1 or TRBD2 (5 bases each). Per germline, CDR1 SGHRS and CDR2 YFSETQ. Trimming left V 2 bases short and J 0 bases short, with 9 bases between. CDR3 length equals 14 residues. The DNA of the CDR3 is TGCGCCAGCAGCTTAGAGGGGTCCTCCTACGAGCAGTACTTC. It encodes CASSLEGSSYEQYF.

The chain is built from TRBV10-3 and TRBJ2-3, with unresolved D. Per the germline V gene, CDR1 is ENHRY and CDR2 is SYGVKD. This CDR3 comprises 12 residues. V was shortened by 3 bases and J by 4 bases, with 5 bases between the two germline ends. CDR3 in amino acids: CAISELSDTQYF. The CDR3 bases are TGTGCCATCAGTGAACTTTCAGATACGCAGTATTTT.

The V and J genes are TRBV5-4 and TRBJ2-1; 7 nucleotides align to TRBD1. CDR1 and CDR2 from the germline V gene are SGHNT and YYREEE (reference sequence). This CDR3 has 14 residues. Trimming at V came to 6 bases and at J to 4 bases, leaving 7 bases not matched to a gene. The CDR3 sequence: CASNPGQRYNEQFF. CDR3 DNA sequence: TGTGCCAGCAACCCGGGACAGAGATACAATGAGCAGTTCTTC.

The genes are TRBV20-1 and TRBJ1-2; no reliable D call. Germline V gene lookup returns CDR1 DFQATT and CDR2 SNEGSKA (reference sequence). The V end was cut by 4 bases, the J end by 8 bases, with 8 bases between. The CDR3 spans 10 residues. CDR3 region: CSANFPGYTF. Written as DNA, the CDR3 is TGCAGTGCTAATTTTCCAGGCTACACCTTC.

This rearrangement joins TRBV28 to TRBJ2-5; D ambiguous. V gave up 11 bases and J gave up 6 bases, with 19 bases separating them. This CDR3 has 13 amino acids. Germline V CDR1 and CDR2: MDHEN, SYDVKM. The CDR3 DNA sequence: TGTGCCTCATGTCCGGCCTCGACAAAGACCCAGTACTTC. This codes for CASCPASTKTQYF.

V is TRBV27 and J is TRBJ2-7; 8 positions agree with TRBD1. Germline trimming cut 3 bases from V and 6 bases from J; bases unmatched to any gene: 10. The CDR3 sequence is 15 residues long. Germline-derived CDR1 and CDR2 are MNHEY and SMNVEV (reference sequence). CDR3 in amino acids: CASSLVGDRLSEQYF. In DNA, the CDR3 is TGTGCCAGCAGTTTGGTAGGGGACAGGCTCTCCGAGCAGTACTTC.

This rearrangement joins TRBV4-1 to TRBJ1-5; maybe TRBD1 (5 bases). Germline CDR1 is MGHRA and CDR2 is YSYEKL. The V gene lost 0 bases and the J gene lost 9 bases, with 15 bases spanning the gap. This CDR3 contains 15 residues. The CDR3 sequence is CASSQDLGGGVPQHF. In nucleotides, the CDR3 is TGCGCCAGCAGCCAAGATCTAGGCGGGGGGGTGCCCCAGCATTTT.

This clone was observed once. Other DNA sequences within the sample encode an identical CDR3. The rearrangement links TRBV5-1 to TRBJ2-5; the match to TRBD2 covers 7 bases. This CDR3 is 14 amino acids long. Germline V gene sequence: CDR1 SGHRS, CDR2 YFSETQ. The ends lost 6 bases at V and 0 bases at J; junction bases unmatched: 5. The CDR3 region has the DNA TGCGCCAGCAAGAGAGCGGGGAACCAAGAGACCCAGTACTTC. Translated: CASKRAGNQETQYF.

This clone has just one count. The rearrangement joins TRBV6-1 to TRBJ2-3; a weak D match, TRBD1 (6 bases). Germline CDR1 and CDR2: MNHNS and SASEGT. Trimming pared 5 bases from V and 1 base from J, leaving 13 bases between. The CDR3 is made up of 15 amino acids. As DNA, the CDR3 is TGTGCCAGCAGTCAGGGGTCTCGGGGCACAGATACGCAGTATTTT. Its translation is CASSQGSRGTDTQYF.

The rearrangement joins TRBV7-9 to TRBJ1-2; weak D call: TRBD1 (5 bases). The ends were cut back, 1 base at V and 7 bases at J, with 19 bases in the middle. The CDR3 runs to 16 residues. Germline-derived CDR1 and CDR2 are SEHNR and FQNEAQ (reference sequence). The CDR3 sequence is CASSLDLGAALVGYTF. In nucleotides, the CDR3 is TGTGCCAGCAGCTTAGATCTCGGGGCAGCGCTGGTTGGCTACACCTTC.

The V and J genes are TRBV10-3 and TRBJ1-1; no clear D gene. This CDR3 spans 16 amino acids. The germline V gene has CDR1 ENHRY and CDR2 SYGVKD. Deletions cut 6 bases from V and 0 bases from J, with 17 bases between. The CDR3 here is CAIRDGSKILNTEAFF. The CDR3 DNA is TGTGCCATCAGGGATGGGAGTAAAATCTTGAACACTGAAGCTTTCTTT.

CDR3 sequence (DNA): TGTGCCAGCAGCCCGTGGACAGGGGTCAATGAGCAGTTCTTC. Encoded protein: CASSPWTGVNEQFF. The V gene is TRBV7-3, the J gene TRBJ2-1, with 9 bases lining up with TRBD1. The V and J ends lost 5 bases and 6 bases, in that order; junction bases with no gene match: 5. Germline V gives CDR1 SGHTA, CDR2 FQGTGA. The CDR3 spans 14 residues.

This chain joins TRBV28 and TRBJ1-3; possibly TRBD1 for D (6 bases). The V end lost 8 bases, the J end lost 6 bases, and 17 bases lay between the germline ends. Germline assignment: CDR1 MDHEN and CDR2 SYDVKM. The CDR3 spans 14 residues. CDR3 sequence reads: CASWARTAVNTIYF. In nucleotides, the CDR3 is TGTGCCAGCTGGGCCCGGACAGCTGTAAACACCATATATTTT. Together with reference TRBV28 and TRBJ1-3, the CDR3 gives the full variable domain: DVKVTQSSRYLVKRTGEKVFLECVQDMDHENMFWYRQDPGLGLRLIYFSYDVKMKEKGDIPEGYSVSREKKERFSLILESASTNQTSMYLCASWARTAVNTIYFGEGSWLTVV.

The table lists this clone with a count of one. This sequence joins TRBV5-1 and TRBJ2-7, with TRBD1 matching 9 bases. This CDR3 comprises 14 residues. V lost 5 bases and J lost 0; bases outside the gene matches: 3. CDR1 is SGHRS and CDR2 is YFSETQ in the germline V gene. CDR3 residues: CASRRTGDSYEQYF. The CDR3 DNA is TGCGCCAGCAGACGGACAGGGGACTCCTACGAGCAGTACTTC.

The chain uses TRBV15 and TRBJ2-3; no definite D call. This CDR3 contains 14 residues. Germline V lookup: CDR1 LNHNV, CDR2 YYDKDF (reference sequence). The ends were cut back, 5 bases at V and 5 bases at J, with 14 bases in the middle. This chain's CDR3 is CATSSGLQEDTQYF. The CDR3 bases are TGTGCCACCAGCTCCGGGCTTCAGGAAGATACGCAGTATTTT. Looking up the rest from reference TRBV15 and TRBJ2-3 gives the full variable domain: DAMVIQNPRYQVTQFGKPVTLSCSQTLNHNVMYWYQQKSSQAPKLLFHYYDKDFNNEADTPDNFQSRRPNTSFCFLDIRSPGLGDTAMYLCATSSGLQEDTQYFGPGTRLTVL.

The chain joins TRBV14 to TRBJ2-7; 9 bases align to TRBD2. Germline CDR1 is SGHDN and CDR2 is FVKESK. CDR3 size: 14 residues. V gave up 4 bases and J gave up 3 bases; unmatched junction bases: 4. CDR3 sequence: CASSLAGEYYEQYF. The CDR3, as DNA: TGTGCCAGCAGCCTAGCGGGAGAATACTACGAGCAGTACTTC.

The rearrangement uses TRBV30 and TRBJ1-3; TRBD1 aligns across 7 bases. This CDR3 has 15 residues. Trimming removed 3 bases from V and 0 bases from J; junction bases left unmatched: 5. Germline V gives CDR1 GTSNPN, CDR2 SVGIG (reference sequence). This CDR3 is CAWSPQGSSGNTIYF. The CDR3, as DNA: TGTGCCTGGAGCCCACAGGGGAGCTCTGGAAACACCATATATTTT.

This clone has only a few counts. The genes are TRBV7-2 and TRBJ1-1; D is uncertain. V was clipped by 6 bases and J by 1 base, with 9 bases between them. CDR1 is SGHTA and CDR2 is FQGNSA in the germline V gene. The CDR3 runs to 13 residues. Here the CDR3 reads CASSPTRNTEAFF. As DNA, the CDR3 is TGTGCCAGCAGTCCGACAAGGAACACTGAAGCTTTCTTT.

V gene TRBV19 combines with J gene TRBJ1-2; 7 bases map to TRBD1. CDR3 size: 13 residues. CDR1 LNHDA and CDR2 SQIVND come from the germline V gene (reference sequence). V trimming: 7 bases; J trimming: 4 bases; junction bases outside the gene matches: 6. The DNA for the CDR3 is TGTGCCAGTATGGACAGGACGGCCTATGGCTACACCTTC. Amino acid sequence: CASMDRTAYGYTF.

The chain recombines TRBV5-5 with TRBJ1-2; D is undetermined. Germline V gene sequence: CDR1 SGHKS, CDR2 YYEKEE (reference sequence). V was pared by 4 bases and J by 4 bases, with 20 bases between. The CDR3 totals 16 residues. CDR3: CASSGTTAGWSYGYTF. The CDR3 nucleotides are TGTGCCAGCAGCGGAACTACCGCGGGGTGGAGCTATGGCTACACCTTC.

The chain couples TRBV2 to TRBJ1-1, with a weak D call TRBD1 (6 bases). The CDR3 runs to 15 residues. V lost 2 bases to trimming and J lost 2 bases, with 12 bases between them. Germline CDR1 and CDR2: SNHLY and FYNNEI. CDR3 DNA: TGTGCCAGCAGTGAAAGGGTAGGGGGTAACACTGAAGCTTTCTTT. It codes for CASSERVGGNTEAFF.

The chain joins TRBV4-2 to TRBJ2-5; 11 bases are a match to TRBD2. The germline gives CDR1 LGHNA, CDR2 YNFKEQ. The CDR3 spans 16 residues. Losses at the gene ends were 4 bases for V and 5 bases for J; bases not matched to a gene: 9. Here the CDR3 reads CASSPGTTSGAETQYF. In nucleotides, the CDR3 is TGTGCCAGCAGCCCCGGTACGACTAGCGGGGCGGAGACCCAGTACTTC.

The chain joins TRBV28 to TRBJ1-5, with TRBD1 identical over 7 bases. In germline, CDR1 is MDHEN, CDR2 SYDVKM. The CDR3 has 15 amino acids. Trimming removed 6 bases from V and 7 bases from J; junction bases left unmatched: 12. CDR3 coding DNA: TGTGCCAGCAGCGCCGGGGACAGCCTTTGGCAGCCCCAGCATTTT. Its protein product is CASSAGDSLWQPQHF.

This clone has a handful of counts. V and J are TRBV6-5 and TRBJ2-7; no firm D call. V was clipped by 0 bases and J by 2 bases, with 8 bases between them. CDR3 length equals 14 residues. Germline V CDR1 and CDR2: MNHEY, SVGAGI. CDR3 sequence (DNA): TGTGCCAGCAGTTACTCAAGGGATCCCTACGAGCAGTACTTC. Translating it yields CASSYSRDPYEQYF.